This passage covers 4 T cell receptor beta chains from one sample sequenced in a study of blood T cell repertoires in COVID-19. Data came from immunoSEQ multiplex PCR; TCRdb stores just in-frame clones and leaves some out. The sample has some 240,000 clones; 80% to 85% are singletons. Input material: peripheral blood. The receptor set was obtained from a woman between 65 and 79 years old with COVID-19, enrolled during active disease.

The DNA of the CDR3 is TGTGCCAGCGGCGAGGCCGGTCCGGGTAGTCACATTCAGTACTTC. Amino acid sequence: CASGEAGPGSHIQYF. V is TRBV6-5 and J is TRBJ2-4; D is ambiguous. The CDR3 extends over 15 amino acids. Germline lookup yields CDR1 MNHEY and CDR2 SVGAGI. Deletions cut 8 bases from V and 8 bases from J, with 22 bases between.

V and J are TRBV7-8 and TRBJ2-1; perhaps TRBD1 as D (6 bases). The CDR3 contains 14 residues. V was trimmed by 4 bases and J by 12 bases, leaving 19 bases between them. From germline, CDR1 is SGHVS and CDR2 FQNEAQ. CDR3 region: CASSSQIRDTGQFF. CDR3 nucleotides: TGTGCCAGCAGCTCCCAAATCCGGGACACGGGGCAGTTCTTC.

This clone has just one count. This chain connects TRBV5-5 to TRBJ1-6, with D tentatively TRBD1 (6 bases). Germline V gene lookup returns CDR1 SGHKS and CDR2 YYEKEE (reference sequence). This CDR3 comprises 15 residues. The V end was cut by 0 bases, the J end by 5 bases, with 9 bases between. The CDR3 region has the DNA TGTGCCAGCAGCTTGGTGGGGGCGAATAATTCACCCCTCCACTTT. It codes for CASSLVGANNSPLHF. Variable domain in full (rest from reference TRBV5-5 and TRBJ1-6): DAGVTQSPTHLIKTRGQQVTLRCSPISGHKSVSWYQQVLGQGPQFIFQYYEKEERGRGNFPDRFSARQFPNYSSELNVNALLLGDSALYLCASSLVGANNSPLHFGNGTRLTVT.

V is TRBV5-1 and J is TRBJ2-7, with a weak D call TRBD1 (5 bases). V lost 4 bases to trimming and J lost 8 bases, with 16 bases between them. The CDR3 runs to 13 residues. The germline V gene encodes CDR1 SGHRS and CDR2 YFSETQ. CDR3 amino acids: CASSIEPDRQQYF. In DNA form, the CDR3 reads TGCGCCAGCAGCATAGAACCCGACAGACAGCAGTACTTC.